This T cell receptor beta chain is from a study of T cell repertoires in cytomegalovirus infection. Study findings and constraints: CMV-specific TCR beta clonotypes restricted by HLA-C dominated the ex vivo response.

V was trimmed by 3 bases and J by 1 base, leaving 12 bases between them. The germline gives CDR1 SGHVS, CDR2 FNYEAQ. The CDR3 spans 15 residues. MiXCR, run by TCRdb on the reads, gives a single entry per CDR3 protein. The table records 140,000 to 150,000 distinct CDR3 sequences, 32% of them present only once. As regards this clonotype: What it recognizes is unknown.

The receptor comes from a human donor in good health (CMV status not recorded). Some clones in this sample may be carry-over from other donors' samples. The input for sequencing was CD8+ T cells from cultured PBMCs, taken from culture after CMV antigen stimulation. The V and J genes are TRBV7-6 and TRBJ1-1; D is uncertain. The CDR3 reads CASSLPWTGNTEAFF. As DNA, the CDR3 is TGTGCCAGCAGCTTGCCTTGGACGGGGAACACTGAAGCTTTCTTT.